The 24 T cell receptor beta chains reported below all come from one sample, sequenced in a study of T-cell memory formation after mild COVID-19. TCRdb reanalysed the 5' RACE reads using MiXCR and keeps one entry per CDR3 protein. This table holds 150,000 to 200,000 distinct CDR3 sequences, around 10% found once. The source material was PBMCs or a T cell subset sorted from them (not recorded which). These receptors were obtained from a man aged 18 to 35 who had mild COVID-19 (a few samples of this study predate the infection). Cell type and time point are not known.

This clonotype came up many times. The V call is TRBV5-1, the J call TRBJ1-6, with TRBD1 as a possible D gene (6 bases). The CDR3 is made up of 15 amino acids. CDR1 is SGHRS, CDR2 YFSETQ, per germline. Trimming pared 3 bases from V and 8 bases from J, leaving 15 bases between. The CDR3 here is CASSSRVGGDSPLHF. CDR3 bases: TGCGCCAGCAGCTCGCGCGTGGGGGGCGATTCACCCCTCCACTTT.

The table lists this clonotype with a few counts. The chain carries TRBV27 and TRBJ1-5; TRBD1 aligns across 7 bases. The CDR3 covers 12 residues. CDR1 MNHEY and CDR2 SMNVEV come from the germline V gene (reference sequence). The V gene end was trimmed by 8 bases and the J gene end by 6 bases; junction bases not matched to a gene: 4. The chain's CDR3 is CASQGVGQPQHF. The CDR3 DNA reads as TGTGCCAGCCAGGGGGTAGGTCAGCCCCAGCATTTT.

The chain links TRBV7-9 to TRBJ2-7, with TRBD1 as a possible D gene (6 bases). CDR3 size: 15 residues. Looked up from germline, CDR1 is SEHNR and CDR2 is FQNEAQ (reference sequence). With 3 bases removed from V and 3 bases from J, the gap between germline ends came to 15 bases. As DNA, the CDR3 is TGTGCCAGCAGCTTCGCGCGGACAGAAGGCTACGAGCAGTACTTC. Its protein is CASSFARTEGYEQYF.

This clonotype showed up just a few times. The chain carries TRBV11-2 and TRBJ2-3, with D perhaps matching TRBD2 (6 bases). Trimming shortened V by 4 bases and J by 4 bases, and 18 bases separated the two germline ends. This CDR3 is built from 16 residues. Per the germline V gene, CDR1 is SGHAT and CDR2 is FQNNGV. The chain's CDR3 is CASSYRAGSWSDTQYF. In nucleotides, the CDR3 is TGTGCCAGCAGCTACCGGGCGGGGAGTTGGTCAGATACGCAGTATTTT.

The sample holds a few counts of this clonotype. The chain joins TRBV4-2 to TRBJ2-5, with D perhaps given as TRBD1 or TRBD2 (6 bases each). The CDR3 runs to 14 residues. Germline loops: CDR1 LGHNA, CDR2 YNFKEQ. Trimming left V 5 bases short and J 5 bases short, with 15 bases between. CDR3 coding DNA: TGTGCCAGCAGCGGGGGGCTCCTGGGGGAGACCCAGTACTTC. Translation: CASSGGLLGETQYF.

The chain links TRBV12-3 or TRBV12-4 to TRBJ1-1; D gene uncertain. The CDR3 is 14 amino acids. V was pared by 3 bases and J by 1 base, with 9 bases between. CDR3 bases: TGTGCCAGCAGTTTTTGGAGGAGGAACACTGAAGCTTTCTTT. This codes for CASSFWRRNTEAFF.

The V and J genes are TRBV5-4 and TRBJ2-5, with D tentatively TRBD1 or TRBD2 (5 bases each). Trimming stripped 3 bases from V and 5 bases from J, with 14 bases between. Germline V gives CDR1 SGHNT, CDR2 YYREEE (reference sequence). The CDR3 runs 14 residues. CDR3 sequence (DNA): TGTGCCAGCAGCTCCCCCAATGAGGGGGAGACCCAGTACTTC. This translates into CASSSPNEGETQYF. Based on the CDR3 plus reference TRBV5-4 and TRBJ2-5, the full variable domain is ETGVTQSPTHLIKTRGQQVTLRCSSQSGHNTVSWYQQALGQGPQFIFQYYREEENGRGNFPPRFSGLQFPNYSSELNVNALELDDSALYLCASSSPNEGETQYFGPGTRLLVL.

This clonotype was picked up a small number of times. This chain links TRBV7-2 with TRBJ2-2; D gene ambiguous. This CDR3 contains 15 residues. Per germline, CDR1 SGHTA and CDR2 FQGNSA. The V and J ends lost 5 bases and 4 bases respectively, with 14 bases between them. The CDR3: CASSPHRWSTGELFF. For the CDR3, the DNA is TGTGCCAGCAGCCCCCATCGGTGGAGCACCGGGGAGCTGTTTTTT. Looking up the rest from reference TRBV7-2 and TRBJ2-2 gives the full variable domain: GAGVSQSPSNKVTEKGKDVELRCDPISGHTALYWYRQSLGQGLEFLIYFQGNSAPDKSGLPSDRFSAERTGGSVSTLTIQRTQQEDSAVYLCASSPHRWSTGELFFGEGSRLTVL.

This chain links TRBV9 with TRBJ2-1; D not resolved. Germline CDR1 is SGDLS and CDR2 is YYNGEE. Trimming removed 0 bases at V and 6 bases at J, with 7 bases between. The CDR3 is made up of 13 amino acids. CDR3 sequence: CASSVAGSNEQFF. CDR3 coding DNA: TGTGCCAGCAGCGTAGCGGGTAGCAATGAGCAGTTCTTC.

The rearrangement uses TRBV7-3 and TRBJ2-5, with D possibly TRBD1 on 5 matching bases. This CDR3 is built from 13 residues. Trimming took off 3 bases at V and 4 bases at J, with 9 bases between the two ends. Germline CDR1 SGHTA, CDR2 FQGTGA. The DNA of the CDR3 is TGTGCCAGCAGCTTCGGCAGGGCAGAGACCCAGTACTTC. Protein product: CASSFGRAETQYF.

J is TRBJ1-1 and V is TRBV7-2; no clear D. V gave up 3 bases and J gave up 5 bases, with 13 bases separating them. The CDR3 is made up of 14 amino acids. Germline V CDR1 and CDR2: SGHTA, FQGNSA. The CDR3 DNA sequence: TGTGCCAGCAGCTTTCGGTCAGAGGGAACTGAAGCTTTCTTT. It specifies CASSFRSEGTEAFF.

The genes are TRBV10-3 and TRBJ2-3; TRBD2 agrees at 15 bases. This CDR3 is 14 amino acids long. J lost 6 bases, V lost 10 bases, and 5 bases had no gene match. Germline assignment: CDR1 ENHRY and CDR2 SYGVKD. CDR3 coding DNA: TGTGCCACCGGGACTAGCGGGGGGAGGGATACGCAGTATTTT. Translation gives CATGTSGGRDTQYF.

The chain combines TRBV7-3 with TRBJ2-3; D perhaps matches TRBD2 (7 bases). Germline values: CDR1 SGHTA, CDR2 FQGTGA. Trimming cost V 5 bases and J 0 bases, with 12 bases left between them. The CDR3 extends over 15 amino acids. This CDR3 is CASSQQGGSTDTQYF. CDR3 DNA: TGTGCCAGCAGCCAACAGGGAGGGAGCACAGATACGCAGTATTTT.

The chain joins TRBV29-1 to TRBJ1-1, with TRBD1 as a possible D gene (5 bases). The length of the CDR3 is 14 residues. From germline, CDR1 is SQVTM and CDR2 ANQGSEA. V shed 3 bases and J shed 3 bases, with 14 bases lying between them. Written as DNA, the CDR3 is TGCAGCGTTGAGCCCAGGGTGGCCGACACTGAAGCTTTCTTT. Encoded protein: CSVEPRVADTEAFF.

This clonotype has at least ten counts. The chain couples TRBV6-5 to TRBJ2-5; D could derive from TRBD1 or TRBD2 (5 bases each). V dropped 8 bases and J dropped 5 bases, with 12 bases sitting between them. Looked up from germline, CDR1 is MNHEY and CDR2 is SVGAGI. This CDR3 spans 12 amino acids. CDR3 sequence (DNA): TGTGCCAGCGGGGGTTTGGCTGAGACCCAGTACTTC. Translating it yields CASGGLAETQYF.

This clonotype was seen a handful of times. The chain couples TRBV2 to TRBJ2-1, with D possibly matching TRBD2 (7 bases). V was pared by 2 bases and J by 10 bases, with 18 bases between. Per germline, CDR1 SNHLY and CDR2 FYNNEI. The CDR3 is 15 amino acids. CDR3 coding DNA: TGTGCCAGCAGTGAATTTGGGGGGGGCGTAGAGGAGCAGTTCTTC. Translation gives CASSEFGGGVEEQFF.

This clonotype showed up just a few times. The rearrangement uses TRBV19 and TRBJ2-4; 9 bases map to TRBD1. Germline lookup yields CDR1 LNHDA and CDR2 SQIVND (reference sequence). V was clipped by 2 bases and J by 0 bases; unmatched bases: 14. The CDR3 has 20 residues. The CDR3 loop is CASSISGTGTESRAKNIQYF. CDR3 nucleotides: TGTGCCAGTAGTATATCAGGGACAGGGACCGAGTCTAGAGCCAAAAACATTCAGTACTTC.

This rearrangement joins TRBV2 to TRBJ1-2; TRBD1 agrees at 8 bases. Germline V gene sequence: CDR1 SNHLY, CDR2 FYNNEI. This CDR3 region has 14 residues. Unmatched junction bases numbered 6, after V lost 5 bases and J lost 4 bases. The CDR3 is CASSSQGASYGYTF. The CDR3 DNA is TGTGCCAGCAGTTCCCAGGGGGCGAGCTATGGCTACACCTTC.

The table lists this clonotype with many counts. V and J are TRBV5-1 and TRBJ2-6, with D perhaps TRBD2 (6 bases). This CDR3 has 15 amino acids. The V gene's germline CDR1 is SGHRS and CDR2 YFSETQ. With 4 bases removed from V and 1 base from J, the gap between germline ends came to 9 bases. The CDR3 DNA reads TGCGCCAGCAGCGGAGGGACGTCTGGGGCCAACGTCCTGACTTTC. This sequence encodes CASSGGTSGANVLTF.

This clonotype appeared a few times. The rearrangement links TRBV7-2 to TRBJ2-2; D unresolved. The CDR3 loop spans 13 amino acids. CDR1 and CDR2 (germline): SGHTA, FQGNSA. Trimming removed 5 bases from V and 8 bases from J, with 12 bases in between. This CDR3 is CASSPYRPGELFF. The CDR3 bases are TGTGCCAGCAGCCCCTATCGCCCAGGGGAGCTGTTTTTT.

This clonotype was seen a handful of times. This sequence joins TRBV6-5 and TRBJ2-5; D possibly corresponds to TRBD2 (5 bases). Per the germline V gene, CDR1 is MNHEY and CDR2 is SVGAGI. CDR3 size: 14 residues. V was trimmed by 8 bases and J by 5 bases, leaving 18 bases between them. CDR3 nucleotide sequence: TGTGCCAGCCGAAAAGGGCTAGCTGCTGAGACCCAGTACTTC. Translation gives CASRKGLAAETQYF.

The CDR3 DNA is TGCAGTGCCATCCAGGGGGAGAACACCGGGGAGCTGTTTTTT. It translates to CSAIQGENTGELFF. This chain uses TRBV20-1 with TRBJ2-2; 7 bases fit TRBD1. The germline V gene encodes CDR1 DFQATT and CDR2 SNEGSKA (reference sequence). Trimming cost V 6 bases and J 1 base; bases outside gene matches: 5. The CDR3 extends over 14 amino acids.

This clonotype was observed a few times. The chain couples TRBV6-2 or TRBV6-3 to TRBJ1-5; 8 bases fit TRBD1. CDR1 is MNHEY, CDR2 SVGEGT, per germline. The CDR3 runs 16 residues. Trimming cost V 5 bases and J 4 bases; bases outside gene matches: 10. This chain's CDR3 is CASSNRQGMWNQPQHF. DNA for the CDR3: TGTGCCAGCAGTAACAGACAGGGGATGTGGAATCAGCCCCAGCATTTT.

This clonotype has only a few counts. The gene calls are TRBV10-3 and TRBJ1-1; the match to TRBD1 covers 8 bases. CDR3 length equals 14 residues. Germline V CDR1 and CDR2: ENHRY, SYGVKD. V shed 6 bases and J 0 bases; nucleotides not matched to a gene: 3. CDR3 residues: CAIRETGVNTEAFF. DNA for the CDR3: TGTGCCATCAGGGAGACAGGGGTGAACACTGAAGCTTTCTTT.